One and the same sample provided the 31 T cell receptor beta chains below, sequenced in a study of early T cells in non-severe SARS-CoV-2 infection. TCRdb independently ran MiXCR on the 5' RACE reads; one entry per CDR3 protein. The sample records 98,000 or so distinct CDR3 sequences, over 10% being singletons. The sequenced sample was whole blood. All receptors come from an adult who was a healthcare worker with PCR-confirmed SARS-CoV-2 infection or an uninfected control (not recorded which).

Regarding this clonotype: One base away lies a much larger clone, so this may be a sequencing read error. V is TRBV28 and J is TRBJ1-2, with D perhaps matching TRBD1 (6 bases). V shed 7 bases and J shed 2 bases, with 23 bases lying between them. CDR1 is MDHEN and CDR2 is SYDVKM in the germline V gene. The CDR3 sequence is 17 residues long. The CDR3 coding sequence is TGTGCCAGCACCGCCCTGGACAGTCCTAGCATAAACTATGGCTACACCTTC. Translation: CASTALDSPSINYGYTF.

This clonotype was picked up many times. CDR3 DNA: TGTGCCAGCAGCTTAGGGGGACTAGCTGGTAATGAGCAGTTCTTC. Translated, it gives CASSLGGLAGNEQFF. The V gene is TRBV7-8, the J gene TRBJ2-1, with 9 bases fitting TRBD2. With 1 base clipped from V and 7 bases from J, the junction kept 5 bases outside the gene matches. Germline CDR1 SGHVS, CDR2 FQNEAQ. CDR3 length: 15 residues.

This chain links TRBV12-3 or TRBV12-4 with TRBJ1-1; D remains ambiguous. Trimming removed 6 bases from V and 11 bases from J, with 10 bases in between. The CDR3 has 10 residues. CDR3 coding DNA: TGTGCCAGCAGCCGTTATAGTGCTTTCTTT. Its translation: CASSRYSAFF.

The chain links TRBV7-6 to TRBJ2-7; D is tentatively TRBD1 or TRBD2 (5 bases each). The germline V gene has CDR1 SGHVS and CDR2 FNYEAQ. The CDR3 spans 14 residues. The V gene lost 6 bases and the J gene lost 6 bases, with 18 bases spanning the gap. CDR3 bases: TGTGCCAGCAGTTCTCCTCCGGGACGTATCGAGCAGTACTTC. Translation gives CASSSPPGRIEQYF.

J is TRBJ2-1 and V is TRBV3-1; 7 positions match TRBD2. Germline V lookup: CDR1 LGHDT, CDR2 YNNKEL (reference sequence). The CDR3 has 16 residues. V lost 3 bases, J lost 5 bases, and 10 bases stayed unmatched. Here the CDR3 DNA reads TGTGCCAGCAGCCAGAGAGGCGGGAGTGGCAACAATGAGCAGTTCTTC. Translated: CASSQRGGSGNNEQFF.

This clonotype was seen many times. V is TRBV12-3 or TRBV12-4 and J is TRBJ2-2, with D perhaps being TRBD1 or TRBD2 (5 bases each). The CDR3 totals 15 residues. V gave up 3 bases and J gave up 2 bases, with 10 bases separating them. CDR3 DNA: TGTGCCAGCAGTTTGGGACGGACTAACACCGGGGAGCTGTTTTTT. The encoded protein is CASSLGRTNTGELFF.

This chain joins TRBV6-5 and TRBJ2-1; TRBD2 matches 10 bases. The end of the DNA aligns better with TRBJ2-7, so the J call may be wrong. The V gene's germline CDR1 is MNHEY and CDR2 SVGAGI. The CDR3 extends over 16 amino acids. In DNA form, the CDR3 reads TGTGCCAGCAGTCGCGCAGGACTAGCGGTATACAATGAGCAGTACTTC. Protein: CASSRAGLAVYNEQYF.

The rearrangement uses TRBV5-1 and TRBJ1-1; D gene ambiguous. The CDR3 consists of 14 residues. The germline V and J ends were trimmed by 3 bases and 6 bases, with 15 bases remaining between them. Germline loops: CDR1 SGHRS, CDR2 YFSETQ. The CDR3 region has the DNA TGCGCCAGCAGCTCAGGACCCCCAGGCGCTGAAGCTTTCTTT. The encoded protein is CASSSGPPGAEAFF.

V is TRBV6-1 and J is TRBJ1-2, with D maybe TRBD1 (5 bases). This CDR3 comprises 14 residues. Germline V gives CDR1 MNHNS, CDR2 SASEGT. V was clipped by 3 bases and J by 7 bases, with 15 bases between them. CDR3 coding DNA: TGTGCCAGCAGTGACCTCAATCAGGGAGGTGGCTACACCTTC. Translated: CASSDLNQGGGYTF.

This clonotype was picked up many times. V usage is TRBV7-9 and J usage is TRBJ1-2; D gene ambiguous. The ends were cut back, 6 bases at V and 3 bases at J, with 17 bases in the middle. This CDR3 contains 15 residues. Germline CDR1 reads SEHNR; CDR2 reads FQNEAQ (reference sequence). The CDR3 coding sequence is TGTGCCAGCAGTCAAGGCGTGGGCGCGGACTATGGCTACACCTTC. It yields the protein CASSQGVGADYGYTF. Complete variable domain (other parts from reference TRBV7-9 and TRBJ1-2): DTGVSQNPRHKITKRGQNVTFRCDPISEHNRLYWYRQTLGQGPEFLTYFQNEAQLEKSRLLSDRFSAERPKGSFSTLEIQRTEQGDSAMYLCASSQGVGADYGYTFGSGTRLTVV.

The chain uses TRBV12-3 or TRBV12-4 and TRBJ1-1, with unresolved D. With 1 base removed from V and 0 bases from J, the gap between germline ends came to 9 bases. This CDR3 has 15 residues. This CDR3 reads CASSLGGSLNTEAFF. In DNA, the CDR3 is TGTGCCAGCAGTTTAGGGGGTAGTCTGAACACTGAAGCTTTCTTT.

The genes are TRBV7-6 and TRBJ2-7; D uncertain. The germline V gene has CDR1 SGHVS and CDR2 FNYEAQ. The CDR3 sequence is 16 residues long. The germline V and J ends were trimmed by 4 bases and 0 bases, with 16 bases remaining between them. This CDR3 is CASSSFPRGLSYEQYF. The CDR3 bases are TGTGCCAGCAGCTCCTTCCCTCGTGGGCTCTCCTACGAGCAGTACTTC.

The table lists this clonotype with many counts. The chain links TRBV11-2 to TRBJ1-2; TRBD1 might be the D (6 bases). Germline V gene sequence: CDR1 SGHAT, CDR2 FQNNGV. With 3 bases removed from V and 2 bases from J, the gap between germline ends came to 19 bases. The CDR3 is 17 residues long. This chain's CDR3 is CASSFATQGRKNYGYTF. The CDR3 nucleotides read TGTGCCAGCAGCTTTGCAACTCAGGGGAGGAAGAACTATGGCTACACCTTC.

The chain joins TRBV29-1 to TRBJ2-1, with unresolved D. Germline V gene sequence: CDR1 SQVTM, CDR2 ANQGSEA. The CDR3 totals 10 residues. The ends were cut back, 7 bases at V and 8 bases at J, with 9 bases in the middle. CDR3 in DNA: TGCAGCGGCCTGGTAGATGAGCAGTTCTTC. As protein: CSGLVDEQFF.

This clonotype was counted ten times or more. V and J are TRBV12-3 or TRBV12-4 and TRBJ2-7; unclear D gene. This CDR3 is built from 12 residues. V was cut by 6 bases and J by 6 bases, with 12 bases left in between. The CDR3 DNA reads TGTGCCAGCAGCCACAGACGTGGCGAGCAGTACTTC. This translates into CASSHRRGEQYF.

In nucleotides, the CDR3 is TGTGCCAGCAGCTTAAGTGCGGGAGAGTTAGATACGCAGTATTTT. As protein: CASSLSAGELDTQYF. V gene TRBV7-3 combines with J gene TRBJ2-3; 7 bases are a match to TRBD2. From germline, CDR1 is SGHTA and CDR2 FQGTGA. The CDR3 runs 15 residues. V lost 1 base and J lost 5; bases outside the gene matches: 6.

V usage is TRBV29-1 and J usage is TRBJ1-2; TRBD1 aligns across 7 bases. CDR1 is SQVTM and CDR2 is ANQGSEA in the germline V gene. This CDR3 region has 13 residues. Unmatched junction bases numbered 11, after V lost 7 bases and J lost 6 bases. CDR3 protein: CSARGRESNGYTF. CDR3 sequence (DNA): TGCAGCGCTAGGGGGCGAGAGAGTAATGGCTACACCTTC.

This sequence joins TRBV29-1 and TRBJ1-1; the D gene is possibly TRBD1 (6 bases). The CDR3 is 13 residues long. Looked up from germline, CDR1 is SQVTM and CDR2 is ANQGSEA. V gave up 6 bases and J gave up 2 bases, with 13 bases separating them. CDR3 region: CSVRGFRNTEAFF. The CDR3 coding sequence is TGCAGCGTGAGGGGGTTTCGCAACACTGAAGCTTTCTTT.

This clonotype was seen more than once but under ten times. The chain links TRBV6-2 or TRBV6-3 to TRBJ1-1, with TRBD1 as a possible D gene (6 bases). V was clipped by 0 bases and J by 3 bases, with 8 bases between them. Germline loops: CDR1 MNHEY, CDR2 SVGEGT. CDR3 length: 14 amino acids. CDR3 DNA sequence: TGTGCCAGCAGTTACTCCACAGGGTACACTGAAGCTTTCTTT. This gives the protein CASSYSTGYTEAFF.

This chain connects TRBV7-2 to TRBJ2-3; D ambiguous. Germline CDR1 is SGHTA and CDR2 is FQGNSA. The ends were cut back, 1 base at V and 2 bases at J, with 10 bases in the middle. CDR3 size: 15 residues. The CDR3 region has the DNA TGTGCCAGCAGCTTAGGCAGGACCTACACAGATACGCAGTATTTT. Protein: CASSLGRTYTDTQYF.

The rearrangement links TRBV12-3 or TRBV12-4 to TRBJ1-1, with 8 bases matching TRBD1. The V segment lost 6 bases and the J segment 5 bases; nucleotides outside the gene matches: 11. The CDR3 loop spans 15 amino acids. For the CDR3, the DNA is TGTGCCAGCAGGGCCGCAACAGGGGGTGGGACTGAAGCTTTCTTT. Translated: CASRAATGGGTEAFF.

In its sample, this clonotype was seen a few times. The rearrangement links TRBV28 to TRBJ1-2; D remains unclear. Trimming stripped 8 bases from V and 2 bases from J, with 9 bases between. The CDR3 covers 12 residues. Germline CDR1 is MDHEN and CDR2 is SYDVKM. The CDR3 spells CASQEINYGYTF. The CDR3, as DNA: TGTGCCAGCCAGGAGATAAACTATGGCTACACCTTC.

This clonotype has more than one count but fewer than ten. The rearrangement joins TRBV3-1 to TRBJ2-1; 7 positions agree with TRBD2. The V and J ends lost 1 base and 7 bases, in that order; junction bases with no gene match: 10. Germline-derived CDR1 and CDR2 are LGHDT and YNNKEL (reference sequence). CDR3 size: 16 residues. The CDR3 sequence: CASSQVFAGVRNEQFF. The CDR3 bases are TGTGCCAGCAGCCAAGTGTTCGCGGGAGTACGGAATGAGCAGTTCTTC.

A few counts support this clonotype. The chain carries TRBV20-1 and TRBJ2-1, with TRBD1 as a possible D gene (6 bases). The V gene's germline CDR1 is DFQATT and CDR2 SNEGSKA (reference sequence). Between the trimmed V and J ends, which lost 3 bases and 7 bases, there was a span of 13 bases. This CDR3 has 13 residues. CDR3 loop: CSASLGASNEQFF. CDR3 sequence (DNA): TGCAGTGCTAGCCTGGGGGCTTCTAATGAGCAGTTCTTC.

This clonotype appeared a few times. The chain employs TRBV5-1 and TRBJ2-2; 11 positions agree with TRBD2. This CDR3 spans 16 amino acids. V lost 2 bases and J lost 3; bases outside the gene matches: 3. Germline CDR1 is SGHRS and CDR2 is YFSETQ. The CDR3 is CASSLLAGADTGELFF. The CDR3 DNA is TGCGCCAGCAGCTTACTAGCGGGAGCGGACACCGGGGAGCTGTTTTTT.

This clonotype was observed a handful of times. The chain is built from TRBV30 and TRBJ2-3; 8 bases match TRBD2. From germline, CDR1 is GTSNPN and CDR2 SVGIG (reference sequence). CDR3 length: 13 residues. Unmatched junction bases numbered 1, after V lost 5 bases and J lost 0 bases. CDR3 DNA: TGTGCCTGGCAGCGGGAGAGCACAGATACGCAGTATTTT. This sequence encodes CAWQRESTDTQYF.

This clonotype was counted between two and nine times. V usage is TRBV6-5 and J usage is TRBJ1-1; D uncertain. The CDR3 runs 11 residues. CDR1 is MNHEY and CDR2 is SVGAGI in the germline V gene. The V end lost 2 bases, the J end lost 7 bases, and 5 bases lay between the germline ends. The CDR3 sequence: CASSYRHEAFF. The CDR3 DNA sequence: TGTGCCAGCAGTTACAGGCATGAAGCTTTCTTT.

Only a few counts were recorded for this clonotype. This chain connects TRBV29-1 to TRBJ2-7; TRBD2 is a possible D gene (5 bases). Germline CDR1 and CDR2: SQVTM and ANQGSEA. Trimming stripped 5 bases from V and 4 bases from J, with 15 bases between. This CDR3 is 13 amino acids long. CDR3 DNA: TGCAGCGTTTCTCGAGGGTTGGAATACGAGCAGTACTTC. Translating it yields CSVSRGLEYEQYF.

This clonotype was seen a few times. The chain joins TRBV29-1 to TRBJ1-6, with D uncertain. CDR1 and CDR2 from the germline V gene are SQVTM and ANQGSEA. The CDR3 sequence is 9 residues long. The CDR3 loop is CTENSPLHF. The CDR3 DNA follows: TGCACCGAGAATTCACCCCTCCACTTT.

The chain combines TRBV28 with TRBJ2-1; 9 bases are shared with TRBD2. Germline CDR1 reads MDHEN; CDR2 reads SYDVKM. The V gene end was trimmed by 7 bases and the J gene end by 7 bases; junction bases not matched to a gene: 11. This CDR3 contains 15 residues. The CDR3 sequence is CASKLAGGPLNEQFF. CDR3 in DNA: TGTGCCAGCAAATTGGCGGGGGGGCCGCTGAATGAGCAGTTCTTC.

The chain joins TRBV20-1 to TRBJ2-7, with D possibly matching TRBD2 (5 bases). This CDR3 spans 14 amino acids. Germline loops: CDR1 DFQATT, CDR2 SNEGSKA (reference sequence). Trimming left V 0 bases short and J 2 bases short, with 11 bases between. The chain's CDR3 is CSAREGELTYEQYF. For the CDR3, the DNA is TGCAGTGCTAGAGAGGGAGAACTTACCTACGAGCAGTACTTC.